These T cell receptor beta chains were read from a single sample in a study of response to subunit inactivated influenza vaccine. TCRdb re-called the RT-PCR reads with MiXCR, one entry per CDR3 protein. In the table there are about 170,000 distinct CDR3 sequences, about 12% of which are singletons. The same data also contributed to another study, on T cells expressing NK-cell markers.

The sample was CD8+ T cells sorted from PBMCs, taken about 11 days after vaccination. The receptors were gathered from a man in his forties or fifties who received an inactivated influenza vaccine. Each CDR3 is given with its conserved first and last residue. The D gene is left open where the match is weak. Clone size is shown for a subset of rows, as once, few, many or a class of expanded clone.

v_call,d_call,j_call,clone_size,cdr3_nt,cdr3_aa
TRBV12-3/TRBV12-4,.,TRBJ1-1,.,TGTGCCAGCAGTTTAGGGTTTTTGAACACTGAAGCTTTCTTT,CASSLGFLNTEAFF
TRBV7-3,TRBD2,TRBJ2-1,.,TGTGCCAGCAGCTTAACAGCCGTTGGCGGGAGTGGAAACAATGAGCAGTTCTTC,CASSLTAVGGSGNNEQFF
TRBV29-1,.,TRBJ2-2,many,TGCAGCGTTGAATGGTGGGTCACCGGGGAGCTGTTTTTT,CSVEWWVTGELFF
TRBV7-2,.,TRBJ2-2,few,TGTGCCAGCAGCTTAGAGACAGTGGGAACCGGGGAGCTGTTTTTT,CASSLETVGTGELFF
TRBV12-3/TRBV12-4,.,TRBJ1-2,many,TGTGCCAGCAGTCGAGACAGGATCAACGGCTACACCTTC,CASSRDRINGYTF
TRBV6-1,.,TRBJ2-3,few,TGTGCCAGCAGCTTGTCACTAGCCCTAAATGTAGATACGCAGTATTTT,CASSLSLALNVDTQYF
TRBV7-2,TRBD2,TRBJ2-1,few,TGTGCCAGCAGCTTAAGCGGGGGAGAGAATGAGCAGTTCTTC,CASSLSGGENEQFF
TRBV2,TRBD2,TRBJ2-5,.,TGTGCCAGCAGTCTTTCCGGGACTAGCGGGAGGAACACCGAGACCCAGTACTTC,CASSLSGTSGRNTETQYF
TRBV10-2,.,TRBJ2-7,few,TGCGCCAGCAGTGAGATAGGGATATACGAGCAGTACTTC,CASSEIGIYEQYF
TRBV10-3,.,TRBJ2-1,many,TGTGCCATCAGTGAGTCCTGGACAGCCAATGAGCAGTTCTTC,CAISESWTANEQFF
TRBV6-1,TRBD2,TRBJ2-1,few,TGTGCCAGCAAGGCTAGCGGGAGGGGGTTCTACAATGAGCAGTTCTTC,CASKASGRGFYNEQFF
TRBV6-2/TRBV6-3,.,TRBJ2-3,many,TGTGCCAGCAGTTATCCAGATACGCAGTATTTT,CASSYPDTQYF
TRBV19,.,TRBJ2-1,few,TGTGCCAGCAACGAAGGAGGGCCGGTTGGCAATGAGCAGTTCTTC,CASNEGGPVGNEQFF
TRBV6-1,TRBD2,TRBJ2-3,few,TGTGCCAGCAGTGAACTAGCGGCAATTACAGATACGCAGTATTTT,CASSELAAITDTQYF
TRBV2,.,TRBJ2-1,.,TGTGCCAGCAGTGAAAAGGGCAGTTACAATGAGCAGTTCTTC,CASSEKGSYNEQFF
TRBV9,TRBD1,TRBJ2-1,few,TGTGCCAGCAGCGCCGGGGACAGGGTGGTGGACAATGAGCAGTTCTTC,CASSAGDRVVDNEQFF
TRBV11-2,.,TRBJ2-7,.,TGTGCCAGCAGCTTAGGTCAGGGGGGCTTCTACGAGCAGTACTTC,CASSLGQGGFYEQYF
TRBV29-1,.,TRBJ2-5,few,TGCAGCGCCGCCACCCCGGGCAGACAAGAGACCCAGTACTTC,CSAATPGRQETQYF
TRBV11-2,.,TRBJ2-1,few,TGTGCCAGCAGCTTAGTTTCGGGAGAGTACAATGAGCAGTTCTTC,CASSLVSGEYNEQFF
TRBV11-1,TRBD1,TRBJ2-6,few,TGTGCCAGCAGCCACAACAGGGGGTTTAGCTCTGGGGCCAACGTCCTGACTTTC,CASSHNRGFSSGANVLTF
TRBV30,TRBD1,TRBJ1-2,.,TGTGCCTGGGCCGGACAGGGGGCCGTCGGCTACACCTTC,CAWAGQGAVGYTF
TRBV28,TRBD2,TRBJ2-3,many,TGTGCCAGCAGTTTATGGGGACTAGCGGGACCCACAGATACGCAGTATTTT,CASSLWGLAGPTDTQYF
TRBV5-1,TRBD1,TRBJ1-1,few,TGCGCCAGCAGCGCCGGGACAGCAGAGAACACTGAAGCTTTCTTT,CASSAGTAENTEAFF
TRBV12-3/TRBV12-4,.,TRBJ2-5,many,TGTGCCAGCAGTTTAGGTGGGGGGGGCCCCCTTCGAGAGACCCAGTACTTC,CASSLGGGGPLRETQYF
TRBV14,TRBD2,TRBJ2-1,few,TGTGCCAGCAGCCCGGGACTAGCGGGGGGGCGCTCCTACAATGAGCAGTTCTTC,CASSPGLAGGRSYNEQFF
TRBV19,.,TRBJ2-7,once,TGTGCCAGTAGTTGGGCCCCCGTCGCCGAGCAGTACTTC,CASSWAPVAEQYF
TRBV5-1,.,TRBJ1-2,.,TGCGCCAGCAGGGGAACTCGGGATGGCTACACCTTC,CASRGTRDGYTF
TRBV6-5,.,TRBJ2-3,.,TGTGCCAGCAGTTACTCGAGATTAGGAGGCACAGATACGCAGTATTTT,CASSYSRLGGTDTQYF
TRBV6-1,TRBD1,TRBJ2-2,few,TGTGCCAGCGGTGTAGGACAGGCGAACACCGGGGAGCTGTTTTTT,CASGVGQANTGELFF
TRBV27,TRBD2,TRBJ2-3,few,TGTGCCAGCAGCCCCGGGACTAGCGGGAGTCTTCCGCAGTATTTT,CASSPGTSGSLPQYF
TRBV19,.,TRBJ2-2,.,TGTGCCAGTAGTATAGATTTGGCAGGGAACACCGGGGAGCTGTTTTTT,CASSIDLAGNTGELFF
TRBV6-1,TRBD2,TRBJ2-1,.,TGTGCCAGCAATCGTCTGGGCGGGGGTTACAATGAGCAGTTCTTC,CASNRLGGGYNEQFF
TRBV29-1,.,TRBJ1-1,many,TGCAGCGCGGTAACAGGGTTAACTGAAGCTTTCTTT,CSAVTGLTEAFF
TRBV5-5,.,TRBJ2-7,once,TGTACCAGCAGCCTCCAGAGCTACGAGCAGTACTTC,CTSSLQSYEQYF
TRBV28,TRBD2,TRBJ2-1,.,TGTGCCAGCAGTCCCTGGGGAGCGGGGGACAATGAGCAGTTCTTC,CASSPWGAGDNEQFF
TRBV2,TRBD1,TRBJ2-3,.,TGTGCCAGCAGCTGGGGACAGGGTTTCACAGATACGCAGTATTTT,CASSWGQGFTDTQYF
TRBV7-2,.,TRBJ1-2,few,TGTGCCAGCAGCCCACAGGGTAATCAGGGCGGCTACACCTTC,CASSPQGNQGGYTF
TRBV10-2,.,TRBJ2-1,.,TGCGCCACAACTATTGGGGCAGGGCTGAATGAGCAGTTCTTC,CATTIGAGLNEQFF
TRBV7-9,TRBD2,TRBJ2-1,few,TGTGCCAGCAGCGCCCACCTAGCGGGAGAAGTAAGCAATGAGCAGTTCTTC,CASSAHLAGEVSNEQFF
TRBV7-6,.,TRBJ2-2,few,TGTGCCAGCAGCTTCTCCACCGGGGAGCTGTTTTTT,CASSFSTGELFF
TRBV12-3/TRBV12-4,.,TRBJ2-1,.,TGTGCCAGCAGTTGGAGTGATGAGCAGTTCTTC,CASSWSDEQFF
TRBV20-1,.,TRBJ1-4,.,TGCAGTGCTACCCTGGGGGAAACTAATGAAAAACTGTTTTTT,CSATLGETNEKLFF